This paragraph covers one TCR beta chain sequence. This clonotype has only a few counts. The specificity of this receptor is unknown. There are no base qualities to consult, and no much larger clone falls within one base. The instrument given in TCRdb is Illumina HiSeq 1500. TCRdb reran the public reads through fastp at Q25 and MiXCR, keeping productive beta chains. Rows with one shared CDR3 protein collapse into an entry with the most common genes and DNA. The sample yields hundreds of thousands of distinct CDR3 sequences; 18% were counted once. The leading ten clones occupy 8.5% to 10% of the sample. The data belong to a study of T cell repertoires in cytomegalovirus infection (dated 2019 in TCRdb). Concerning the study at large: Donor HLA type was relevant to the analysis, because carriage of CMV infection together with the matching HLA type was indicated by public TCR beta signatures.

Reading the germline V gene gives CDR1 MNHEY and CDR2 SVGAGI. Between the V and J ends, shortened by 2 bases and 8 bases respectively, the junction contains 12 bases. The CDR3 has 13 amino acids, counting the end cysteine and phenylalanine. Just the 39-base CDR3 DNA is kept, in frame starting at base 1. General conclusions and limits of the study: The ex vivo response was dominated by HLA-C-restricted CMV-specific TCR beta clonotypes, which also provided the single most frequent clonotype in two of eight donors. Cumulative frequency of public TCR beta family members discriminated carriers of CMV infection plus the relevant HLA type in this cohort and an independent 352-donor cohort.

Sequencing was performed on PBMCs. The sequence was collected from a human donor in good health (CMV status not recorded). Some clones in this sample may be carry-over from other donors' samples. The sequence joins TRBV6-5 to TRBJ1-2, with TRBD1 as a weak D call on 6 bases. The DNA sequence follows: TGTGCCAGCAGTTACATGGGGGCGGACGGCTACACCTTC. This gives the protein CASSYMGADGYTF.